The 18 T cell receptor beta chains below all came from one sample that was sequenced in a study of blood T cell repertoires in COVID-19. Only in-frame clones appear in the TCRdb table, and some are missing; sequencing was by immunoSEQ multiplex PCR. The data contain 120,000 or so clones, approximately 81% of them singletons. Specimen: peripheral blood. The receptor source for this set is a man aged 55 to 69 with acute or convalescent COVID-19.

The V call is TRBV2, the J call TRBJ1-2; TRBD1 aligns across 8 bases. Germline lookup yields CDR1 SNHLY and CDR2 FYNNEI. There are 13 residues in the CDR3. The J segment lost 4 bases and the V segment lost 4 bases, leaving 2 bases of the junction unmatched. This chain's CDR3 is CASSAQGVYGYTF. CDR3 DNA sequence: TGTGCCAGCAGTGCACAGGGGGTCTATGGCTACACCTTC.

This clone was seen a few times. CDR3 sequence reads: CASSLNSGIGELFF. The CDR3 nucleotides are TGTGCCAGCAGTCTAAATAGCGGGATCGGGGAGCTGTTTTTT. The chain employs TRBV27 and TRBJ2-2; 8 nucleotides line up with TRBD2. The CDR3 loop spans 14 amino acids. The germline gives CDR1 MNHEY, CDR2 SMNVEV (reference sequence). V lost 5 bases and J lost 7; bases outside the gene matches: 6.

This chain joins TRBV28 and TRBJ1-1; a weak D match, TRBD1 (6 bases). Germline loops: CDR1 MDHEN, CDR2 SYDVKM. V lost 6 bases and J lost 6, with 14 bases in between. This CDR3 has 13 amino acids. CDR3 region: CASSVTQGPEAFF. In nucleotides, the CDR3 is TGTGCCAGCAGCGTAACCCAGGGGCCTGAAGCTTTCTTT.

The chain recombines TRBV27 with TRBJ2-7; TRBD1 matches 7 bases. Germline CDR1 and CDR2: MNHEY and SMNVEV (reference sequence). Losses at the gene ends were 4 bases for V and 0 bases for J; bases not matched to a gene: 12. The CDR3 is 17 amino acids. CDR3: CASSWKRDSISSYEQYF. In DNA, the CDR3 is TGTGCCAGCAGTTGGAAACGGGACAGTATTAGCTCCTACGAGCAGTACTTC.

The chain combines TRBV30 with TRBJ1-4; tentative D call: TRBD1 (5 bases). V gave up 5 bases and J gave up 7 bases, with 23 bases separating them. This CDR3 is built from 16 residues. Germline values: CDR1 GTSNPN, CDR2 SVGIG (reference sequence). CDR3 sequence reads: CAWSTSQGTVGEKLFF. The CDR3 nucleotides are TGTGCCTGGTCAACGAGCCAGGGTACTGTTGGTGAAAAACTGTTTTTT.

V gene TRBV30 combines with J gene TRBJ2-5; 14 positions match TRBD2. The CDR3 has 16 amino acids. From germline, CDR1 is GTSNPN and CDR2 SVGIG (reference sequence). With V trimmed by 2 bases and J by 5 bases, 7 bases remained unmatched. This chain's CDR3 is CAWSTTSGGARETQYF. The CDR3 bases are TGTGCCTGGAGTACGACTAGCGGGGGGGCTAGGGAGACCCAGTACTTC.

This sequence joins TRBV11-2 and TRBJ1-4, with 7 positions matching TRBD1. V lost 4 bases to trimming and J lost 8 bases; unmatched junction nucleotides: 7. The CDR3 covers 14 residues. CDR1 is SGHAT and CDR2 is FQNNGV in the germline V gene. In nucleotides, the CDR3 is TGTGCCAGCAGCTCACAGGGGATAGGCGAAAAACTGTTTTTT. This sequence encodes CASSSQGIGEKLFF.

In its sample, this clone was seen once. The rearrangement joins TRBV2 to TRBJ1-2; maybe TRBD1 (5 bases). V shed 2 bases and J shed 8 bases, with 9 bases lying between them. CDR1 and CDR2 from the germline V gene are SNHLY and FYNNEI. There are 12 residues in the CDR3. CDR3 sequence (DNA): TGTGCCAGCAGTGAACGGGGGACCGGCTACACCTTC. Protein: CASSERGTGYTF.

The chain links TRBV12-3 or TRBV12-4 to TRBJ1-4; D not resolved. Trimming pared 7 bases from V and 7 bases from J, leaving 13 bases between. The CDR3 is made up of 13 amino acids. DNA for the CDR3: TGTGCCAGCACCCTGAGGTATGGTGAAAAACTGTTTTTT. Protein sequence: CASTLRYGEKLFF.

The J gene is TRBJ1-1, the V gene TRBV24-1; TRBD1 aligns across 7 bases. This CDR3 region has 17 residues. Trimming removed 2 bases from V and 5 bases from J; junction bases left unmatched: 13. In germline, CDR1 is KGHDR, CDR2 SFDVKD. The CDR3 sequence is CATSDSPGRGRGTEAFF. The CDR3 region has the DNA TGTGCCACCAGTGATTCACCGGGTAGGGGGCGAGGGACTGAAGCTTTCTTT.

J is TRBJ2-3 and V is TRBV3-1 (or the pseudogene TRBV3-2); D gene unclear. This CDR3 has 15 amino acids. From germline, CDR1 is LGHDT and CDR2 YNNKEL (reference sequence). Deletions cut 4 bases from V and 5 bases from J, with 16 bases between. This CDR3 reads CASSPPSAQRDTQYF. Here the CDR3 DNA reads TGTGCCAGCAGCCCCCCCAGCGCTCAAAGAGATACGCAGTATTTT.

The chain recombines TRBV2 with TRBJ2-1; D may be TRBD1 (5 bases). The CDR3 length is 14 residues. The germline V and J ends were trimmed by 7 bases and 0 bases, with 10 bases remaining between them. The germline gives CDR1 SNHLY, CDR2 FYNNEI. CDR3 DNA sequence: TGTGCCAGCAAGGACACGAGCTCCTACAATGAGCAGTTCTTC. The encoded protein is CASKDTSSYNEQFF.

V gene TRBV29-1 combines with J gene TRBJ2-1; 8 bases are a match to TRBD2. CDR1 is SQVTM and CDR2 is ANQGSEA in the germline V gene. After removal of 4 bases from V and 4 bases from J, the junction contained 12 bases not matched to a gene. The CDR3 is made up of 16 amino acids. The CDR3 here is CSVGAWGTRKYNEQFF. CDR3 bases: TGCAGCGTTGGCGCTTGGGGGACTAGAAAATACAATGAGCAGTTCTTC.

The CDR3 nucleotides are TGTGCCAGCAGCCGCATGTTCGGGACTAACACCGGGGAGCTGTTTTTT. As protein: CASSRMFGTNTGELFF. This rearrangement joins TRBV13 to TRBJ2-2; weak D call: TRBD2 (6 bases). CDR1 and CDR2 from the germline V gene are PRHDT and FYEKMQ (reference sequence). The CDR3 covers 16 residues. The V end lost 5 bases, the J end lost 2 bases, and 15 bases lay between the germline ends.

This sequence joins TRBV5-1 and TRBJ2-3; 7 nucleotides line up with TRBD1. This CDR3 comprises 13 residues. Trimming took 4 bases from V and 6 from J; bases not matched to a gene: 5. The germline V gene encodes CDR1 SGHRS and CDR2 YFSETQ. CDR3 in DNA: TGCGCCAGCAGCCGGGACAGTGGGGATACGCAGTATTTT. It encodes CASSRDSGDTQYF.

This clone was counted between two and nine times. J is TRBJ2-7 and V is TRBV5-1, with TRBD1 matching 11 bases. V was clipped by 4 bases and J by 5 bases; unmatched bases: 5. The CDR3 totals 14 residues. Germline V gives CDR1 SGHRS, CDR2 YFSETQ. The CDR3 sequence: CASSPRTGGHEQYF. The CDR3 DNA is TGCGCCAGCAGCCCAAGGACAGGGGGCCACGAGCAGTACTTC.

The genes are TRBV30 and TRBJ1-5; tentatively, D is TRBD1 (6 bases). The V end was cut by 5 bases, the J end by 4 bases, with 18 bases between. The CDR3 has 15 amino acids. Germline lookup yields CDR1 GTSNPN and CDR2 SVGIG (reference sequence). The CDR3 loop is CAWRQDLGENQPQHF. The CDR3 bases are TGTGCCTGGCGACAGGACCTGGGGGAGAATCAGCCCCAGCATTTT. Full variable domain (missing parts from reference TRBV30 and TRBJ1-5): SQTIHQWPATLVQPVGSPLSLECTVEGTSNPNLYWYRQAAGRGLQLLFYSVGIGQISSEVPQNLSASRPQDRQFILSSKKLLLSDSGFYLCAWRQDLGENQPQHFGDGTRLSIL.

The CDR3 DNA reads TGTGCCAGCAGCCAAGGCCTACTAGGCTCAAACTATGGCTACACCTTC. Protein sequence: CASSQGLLGSNYGYTF. V is TRBV14 and J is TRBJ1-2; D not certain. V dropped 1 base and J dropped 2 bases, with 14 bases sitting between them. Germline loops: CDR1 SGHDN, CDR2 FVKESK. This CDR3 is built from 16 residues.